This TCR beta chain derives from a study of blood T cell repertoires in COVID-19. Study background: Donors in the United States, Italy and Spain gave samples during acute or convalescent COVID-19.

Only in-frame clones appear in the TCRdb table, and some are missing; sequencing was by immunoSEQ multiplex PCR. The table records approximately 120,000 clones, roughly 90% of them present only once. The CDR3 consists of 13 residues. Trimming left V 4 bases short and J 2 bases short, with 8 bases between. Germline CDR1 SGHAT, CDR2 FQDESV (reference sequence). The genes are TRBV11-1 and TRBJ1-2, with D tentatively TRBD1 (6 bases). Material for sequencing was peripheral blood. This TCR derives from a man aged 45 to 65 with COVID-19, enrolled during active disease. CDR3 in amino acids: CASSYTGNYGYTF. The CDR3 DNA reads as TGTGCCAGCAGCTACACAGGGAACTATGGCTACACCTTC.